This TCR beta chain was retrieved from a study of CD8+CD57+ T cells in acquired aplastic anemia. All sequencing subjects had displayed CD8+CD57+ cell expansion on flow cytometry. There was no therapy given to any patient before the blood sampling took place. This clonotype was detected only once. Profiling of TCR beta VDJ combinations and CDR3 sequences used genomic DNA as template. TCRdb re-called the reads through MiXCR, storing one row per CDR3 protein. This table has about 220,000 distinct CDR3 sequences, around 45% appearing once. The sample taken for sequencing was sorted CD4+, CD8+, or CD8+CD57+ T cells (not recorded which) from PBMCs. The TCR originated in a human donor with aplastic anemia.

The CDR3 reads CASSPTSGRQETQYF. The CDR3 nucleotides read TGTGCCAGCAGTCCCACTAGCGGGAGGCAAGAGACCCAGTACTTC. The chain links TRBV7-3 to TRBJ2-5; 12 nucleotides line up with TRBD2. Germline V gene data show CDR1 as SGHTA and CDR2 as FQGTGA. The CDR3 has 15 residues. V lost 6 bases, J lost 2 bases, and 4 bases stayed unmatched.